What follows are 9 T cell receptor beta chains derived from one specimen sequenced in a study of blood T cells in healthy people across ages. Primers used in a second PCR of roughly 7 to 12 cycles were a sample-barcoded 5' primer and a J-beta primer mix. MiXCR was run by TCRdb on the 5' RACE reads, yielding one entry per CDR3 protein. The repertoire holds 650,000 to 700,000 distinct CDR3 sequences, with around 32% as singletons. Sequences were obtained from blood. These receptors were taken from an elderly woman in good health.

At least ten counts were recorded for this clonotype. This chain links TRBV27 with TRBJ1-2; 7 bases line up with TRBD1. Trimming at V came to 3 bases and at J to 8 bases, leaving 6 bases not matched to a gene. The CDR3 is 13 residues long. Germline V gene lookup returns CDR1 MNHEY and CDR2 SMNVEV (reference sequence). This CDR3 is CASSFDRVGGYTF. CDR3 bases: TGTGCCAGCAGTTTCGACAGGGTCGGGGGCTACACCTTC.

This clonotype was seen only a few times. A much larger clone differs by one base, so this may be a read error. This chain joins TRBV7-2 and TRBJ2-1, with TRBD2 identical over 10 bases. Germline assignment: CDR1 SGHTA and CDR2 FQGNSA. V lost 1 base and J lost 12; bases outside the gene matches: 9. The CDR3 totals 15 residues. The CDR3 loop reads CASSLGSGGVDGQFF. The DNA of the CDR3 is TGTGCCAGCAGCTTAGGGAGCGGGGGGGTCGATGGGCAGTTCTTC.

A note on this clonotype: A much larger clone differs from this one at a single base, so this may be a read error. V is TRBV6-1 and J is TRBJ2-3; D is unclear. The CDR3 sequence is 15 residues long. Germline V lookup: CDR1 MNHNS, CDR2 SASEGT. The CDR3 sequence: CANSVNPLDTDTQYF. The CDR3 region has the DNA TGTGCCAACAGTGTCAATCCACTCGACACAGATACGCAGTATTTT.

This clonotype was counted at least ten times. This sequence joins TRBV20-1 and TRBJ1-2; 9 nucleotides align to TRBD1. Unmatched junction bases numbered 1, after V lost 3 bases and J lost 2 bases. Germline loops: CDR1 DFQATT, CDR2 SNEGSKA (reference sequence). The CDR3 runs 13 residues. In DNA form, the CDR3 reads TGCAGTGCTAGTACAGGGGGCAACTATGGCTACACCTTC. This gives the protein CSASTGGNYGYTF.

This clonotype was observed many times. The chain couples TRBV7-3 to TRBJ2-4; D is ambiguous. The V gene lost 3 bases and the J gene lost 2 bases, with 5 bases spanning the gap. The germline V gene encodes CDR1 SGHTA and CDR2 FQGTGA. The CDR3 loop spans 13 amino acids. The CDR3 sequence: CASSFDPKNIQYF. As DNA, the CDR3 is TGTGCCAGCAGCTTCGACCCCAAAAACATTCAGTACTTC.

This clonotype occurred many times. The genes are TRBV5-1 and TRBJ2-1; 8 bases fit TRBD2. The CDR3 length is 16 residues. Germline lookup yields CDR1 SGHRS and CDR2 YFSETQ. Losses at the gene ends were 2 bases for V and 6 bases for J; bases not matched to a gene: 10. The CDR3 reads CASSLVGRTSFNEQFF. In nucleotides, the CDR3 is TGCGCCAGCAGCTTAGTCGGCAGGACTAGCTTCAATGAGCAGTTCTTC. The full variable domain, in which reference TRBV5-1 and TRBJ2-1 provide the parts outside the CDR3, is KAGVTQTPRYLIKTRGQQVTLSCSPISGHRSVSWYQQTPGQGLQFLFEYFSETQRNKGNFPGRFSGRQFSNSRSEMNVSTLELGDSALYLCASSLVGRTSFNEQFFGPGTRLTVL.

This chain links TRBV7-2 with TRBJ2-3; possibly TRBD1 or TRBD2 for D (5 bases each). V was shortened by 3 bases and J by 6 bases, with 22 bases between the two germline ends. This CDR3 spans 17 amino acids. Germline CDR1 and CDR2: SGHTA and FQGNSA. The CDR3 bases are TGTGCCAGCAGCTTTATGGCAGGGCAAGCGGTCGGGGATACGCAGTATTTT. This encodes CASSFMAGQAVGDTQYF.

This clonotype came up many times. The chain uses TRBV7-2 and TRBJ1-2; no reliable D call. Germline CDR1 reads SGHTA; CDR2 reads FQGNSA. The CDR3 length is 14 residues. V gave up 4 bases and J gave up 6 bases, with 15 bases separating them. The DNA of the CDR3 is TGTGCCAGCAGCTCCTACCCAACTCTTCATGGCTACACCTTC. Translating gives CASSSYPTLHGYTF.

This clonotype was detected many times. The rearrangement joins TRBV12-3 or TRBV12-4 to TRBJ1-4, with D hard to call. V dropped 6 bases and J dropped 0 bases, with 11 bases sitting between them. The CDR3 extends over 15 amino acids. The CDR3 sequence: CASSAQFATNEKLFF. DNA of the CDR3: TGTGCCAGCAGCGCACAGTTTGCAACTAATGAAAAACTGTTTTTT.